The T cell receptor beta chain under discussion was sequenced for a study of blood T cells in healthy people across ages. Study findings and constraints: Age brought a roughly linear fall in TCR beta diversity measured per million T cells. Any conclusive comparison of naive versus antigen-experienced cells was prevented by using unsorted PBMCs.

This clonotype was recorded at least ten times. Antigen: not known. V was cut by 5 bases and J by 5 bases, with 17 bases left in between. CDR3 size: 15 residues. CDR1 and CDR2 from the germline V gene are SGHTA and FQGNSA. Then a second PCR, running roughly 6 to 11 cycles, was carried out with a sample-barcoded 5' primer and a J-beta primer mix. Every single cDNA molecule received a tag from a template-switch adaptor with 12 random nucleotides. All samples gave at least 2.5 million CDR3-containing paired-end reads. A single record per CDR3 protein comes from TCRdb applying MiXCR to the 5' RACE reads. The sample lists some 880,000 distinct CDR3 sequences, roughly 34% seen once, with over 10% in the top ten.

J is TRBJ2-3 and V is TRBV7-2; TRBD1 is a possible D gene (6 bases). The sample comprised blood. This receptor was identified in a man in his late teens or twenties in good health. The CDR3 nucleotides read TGTGCCAGCAGCGAAGGAGCCTCAGGGGTAGATACGCAGTATTTT. Translation: CASSEGASGVDTQYF.